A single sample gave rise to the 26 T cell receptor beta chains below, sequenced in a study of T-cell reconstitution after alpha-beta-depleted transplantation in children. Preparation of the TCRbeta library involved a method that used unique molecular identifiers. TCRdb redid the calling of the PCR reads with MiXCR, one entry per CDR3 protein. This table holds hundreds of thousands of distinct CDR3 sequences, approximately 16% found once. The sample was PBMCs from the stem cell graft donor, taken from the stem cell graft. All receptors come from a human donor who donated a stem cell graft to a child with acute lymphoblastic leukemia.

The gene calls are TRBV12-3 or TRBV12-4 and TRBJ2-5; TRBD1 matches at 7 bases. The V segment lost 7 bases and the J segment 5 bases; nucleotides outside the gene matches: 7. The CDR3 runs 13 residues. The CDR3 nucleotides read TGTGCCAGCACCAACAGGGGATTGGAGACCCAGTACTTC. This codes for CASTNRGLETQYF.

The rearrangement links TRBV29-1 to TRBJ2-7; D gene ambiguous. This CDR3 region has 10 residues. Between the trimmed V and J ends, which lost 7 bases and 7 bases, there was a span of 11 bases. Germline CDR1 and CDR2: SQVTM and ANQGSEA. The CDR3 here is CSAASGEQYF. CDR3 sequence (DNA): TGCAGCGCGGCCTCTGGGGAGCAGTACTTC.

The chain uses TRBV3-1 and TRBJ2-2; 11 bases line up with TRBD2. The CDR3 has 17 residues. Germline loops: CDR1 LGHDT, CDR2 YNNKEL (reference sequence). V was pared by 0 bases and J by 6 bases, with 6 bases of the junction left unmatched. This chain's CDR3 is CASSQETSGRLSGELFF. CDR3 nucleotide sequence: TGTGCCAGCAGCCAAGAAACTAGCGGGAGACTGTCCGGGGAGCTGTTTTTT. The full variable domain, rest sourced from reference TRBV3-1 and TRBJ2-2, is DTAVSQTPKYLVTQMGNDKSIKCEQNLGHDTMYWYKQDSKKFLKIMFSYNNKELIINETVPNRFSPKSPDKAHLNLHINSLELGDSAVYFCASSQETSGRLSGELFFGEGSRLTVL.

The CDR3 reads CASSLFAETVNTEAFF. The CDR3 nucleotides read TGCGCCAGCAGCTTGTTCGCCGAAACGGTGAACACTGAAGCTTTCTTT. This chain links TRBV5-1 with TRBJ1-1; D uncertain. CDR3 size: 16 residues. Germline V gene data show CDR1 as SGHRS and CDR2 as YFSETQ. Trimming removed 1 base from V and 0 bases from J, with 13 bases in between.

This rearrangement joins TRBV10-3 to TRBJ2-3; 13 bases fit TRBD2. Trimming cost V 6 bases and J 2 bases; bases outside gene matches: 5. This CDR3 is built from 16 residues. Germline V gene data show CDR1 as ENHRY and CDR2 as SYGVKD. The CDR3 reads CAISVGLAGVTDTQYF. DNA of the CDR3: TGTGCCATCAGCGTCGGACTAGCGGGAGTCACAGATACGCAGTATTTT.

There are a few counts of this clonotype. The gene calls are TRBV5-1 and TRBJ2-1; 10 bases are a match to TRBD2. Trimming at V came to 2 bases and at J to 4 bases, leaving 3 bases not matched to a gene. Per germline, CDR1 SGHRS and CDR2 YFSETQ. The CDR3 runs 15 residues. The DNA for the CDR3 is TGCGCCAGCAGCTTAACTAGCGGGGAGTACAATGAGCAGTTCTTC. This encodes CASSLTSGEYNEQFF.

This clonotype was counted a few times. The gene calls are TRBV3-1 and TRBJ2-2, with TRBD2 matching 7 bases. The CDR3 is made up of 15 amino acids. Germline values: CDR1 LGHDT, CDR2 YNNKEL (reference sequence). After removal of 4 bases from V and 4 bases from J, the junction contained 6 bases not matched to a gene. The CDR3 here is CASSRSGTGTGELFF. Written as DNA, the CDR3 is TGTGCCAGCAGCCGCAGCGGGACCGGCACCGGGGAGCTGTTTTTT.

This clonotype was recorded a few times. CDR3 in amino acids: CASRATSGRDYEQYF. The CDR3 bases are TGCGCCAGCAGGGCGACTAGCGGGAGAGACTACGAGCAGTACTTC. V is TRBV5-1 and J is TRBJ2-7; 12 bases line up with TRBD2. Germline CDR1 reads SGHRS; CDR2 reads YFSETQ. The V gene end was trimmed by 5 bases and the J gene end by 3 bases; junction bases not matched to a gene: 6. This CDR3 has 15 residues.

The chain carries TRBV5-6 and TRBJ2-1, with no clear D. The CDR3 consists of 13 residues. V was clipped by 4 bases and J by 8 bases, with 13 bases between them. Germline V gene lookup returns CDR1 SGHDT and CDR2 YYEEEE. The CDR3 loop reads CASSGWNPDEQFF. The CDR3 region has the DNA TGTGCCAGCAGCGGTTGGAATCCCGATGAGCAGTTCTTC.

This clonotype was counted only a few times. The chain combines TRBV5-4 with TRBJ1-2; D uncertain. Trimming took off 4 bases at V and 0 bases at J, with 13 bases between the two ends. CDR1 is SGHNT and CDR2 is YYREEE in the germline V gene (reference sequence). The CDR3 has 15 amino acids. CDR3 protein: CASSHVRQSNYGYTF. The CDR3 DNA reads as TGTGCCAGCAGCCACGTTAGGCAGTCTAACTATGGCTACACCTTC.

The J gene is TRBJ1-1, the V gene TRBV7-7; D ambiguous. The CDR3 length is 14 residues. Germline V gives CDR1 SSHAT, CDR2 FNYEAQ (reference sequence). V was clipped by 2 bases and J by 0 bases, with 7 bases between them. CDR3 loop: CASSLLSVNTEAFF. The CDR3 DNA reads TGTGCCAGCAGCTTATTGTCAGTGAACACTGAAGCTTTCTTT.

The chain's CDR3 is CATSRVDSLSYEQYF. The CDR3 bases are TGTGCCACCAGCAGAGTGGACAGCCTATCCTACGAGCAGTACTTC. This chain uses TRBV15 with TRBJ2-7; perhaps TRBD1 as D (6 bases). The length of the CDR3 is 15 residues. Trimming removed 1 base from V and 1 base from J, with 11 bases in between. Per germline, CDR1 LNHNV and CDR2 YYDKDF (reference sequence).

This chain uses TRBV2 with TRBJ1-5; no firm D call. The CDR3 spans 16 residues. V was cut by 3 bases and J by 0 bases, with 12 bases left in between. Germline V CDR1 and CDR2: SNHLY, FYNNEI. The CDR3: CASSDWRRDSNQPQHF. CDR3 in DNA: TGTGCCAGCAGTGATTGGCGGCGGGATAGCAATCAGCCCCAGCATTTT.

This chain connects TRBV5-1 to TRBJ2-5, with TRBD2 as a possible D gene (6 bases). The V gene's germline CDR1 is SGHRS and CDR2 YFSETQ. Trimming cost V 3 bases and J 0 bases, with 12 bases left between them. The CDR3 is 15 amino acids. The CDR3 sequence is CASSSTGGYQETQYF. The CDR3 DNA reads TGCGCCAGCAGCTCCACCGGGGGTTACCAAGAGACCCAGTACTTC.

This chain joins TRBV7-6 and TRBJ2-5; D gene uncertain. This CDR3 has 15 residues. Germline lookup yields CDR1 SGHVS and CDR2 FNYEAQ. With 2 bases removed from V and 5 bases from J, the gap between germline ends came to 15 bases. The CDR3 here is CASSLTLSVGETQYF. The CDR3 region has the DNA TGTGCCAGCAGCTTAACATTGTCGGTGGGGGAGACCCAGTACTTC.

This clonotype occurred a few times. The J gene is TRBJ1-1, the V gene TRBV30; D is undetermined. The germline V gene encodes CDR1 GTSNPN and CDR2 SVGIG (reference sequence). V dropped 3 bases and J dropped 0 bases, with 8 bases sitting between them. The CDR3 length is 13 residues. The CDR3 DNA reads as TGTGCCTGGAGGGCCCGGATGAACACTGAAGCTTTCTTT. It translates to CAWRARMNTEAFF.

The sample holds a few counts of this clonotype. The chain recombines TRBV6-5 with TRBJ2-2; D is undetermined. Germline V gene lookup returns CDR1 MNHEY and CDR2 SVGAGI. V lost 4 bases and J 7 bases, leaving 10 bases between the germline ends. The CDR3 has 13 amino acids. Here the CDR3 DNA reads TGTGCCAGCAGTTTTTGGGTTGGCGGGGAGCTGTTTTTT. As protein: CASSFWVGGELFF.

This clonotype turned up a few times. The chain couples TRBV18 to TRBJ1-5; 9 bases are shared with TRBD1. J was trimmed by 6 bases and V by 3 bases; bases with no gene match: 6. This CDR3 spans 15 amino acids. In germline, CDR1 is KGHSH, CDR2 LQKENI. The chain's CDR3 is CASSPRDRDTQPQHF. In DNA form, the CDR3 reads TGTGCCAGCTCACCGAGGGACAGGGATACTCAGCCCCAGCATTTT.

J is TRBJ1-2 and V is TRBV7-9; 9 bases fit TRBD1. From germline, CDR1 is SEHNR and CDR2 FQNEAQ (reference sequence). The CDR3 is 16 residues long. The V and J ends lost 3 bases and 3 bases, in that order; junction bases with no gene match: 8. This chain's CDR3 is CASSLGIGQGYYGYTF. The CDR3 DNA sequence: TGTGCCAGCAGCTTGGGGATCGGACAGGGGTACTATGGCTACACCTTC.

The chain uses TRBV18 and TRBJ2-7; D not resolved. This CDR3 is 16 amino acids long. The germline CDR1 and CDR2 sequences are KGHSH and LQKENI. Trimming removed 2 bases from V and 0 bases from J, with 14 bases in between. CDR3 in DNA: TGTGCCAGCTCACCAGTGTCCGGCGCGAGCTCCTACGAGCAGTACTTC. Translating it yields CASSPVSGASSYEQYF.

CDR3 DNA: TGTGCCAGCAGTTGGGGGTTGGAATACGAGCAGTACTTC. Translating gives CASSWGLEYEQYF. This sequence joins TRBV27 and TRBJ2-7; D could derive from TRBD1 or TRBD2 (5 bases each). The CDR3 loop spans 13 amino acids. V was clipped by 4 bases and J by 4 bases, with 11 bases between them. Germline CDR1 reads MNHEY; CDR2 reads SMNVEV (reference sequence).

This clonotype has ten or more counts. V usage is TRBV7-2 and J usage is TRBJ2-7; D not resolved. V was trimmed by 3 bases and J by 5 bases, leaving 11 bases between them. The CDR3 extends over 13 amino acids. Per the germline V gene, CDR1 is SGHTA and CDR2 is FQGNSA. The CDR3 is CASSLRQAHEQYF. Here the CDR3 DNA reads TGTGCCAGCAGCTTGCGGCAGGCACACGAGCAGTACTTC.

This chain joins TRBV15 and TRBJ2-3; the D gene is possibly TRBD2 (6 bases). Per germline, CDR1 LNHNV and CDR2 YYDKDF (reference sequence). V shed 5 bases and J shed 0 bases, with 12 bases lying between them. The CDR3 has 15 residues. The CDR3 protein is CATSSRAGSTDTQYF. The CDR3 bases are TGTGCCACCAGCTCCCGGGCGGGAAGCACAGATACGCAGTATTTT.

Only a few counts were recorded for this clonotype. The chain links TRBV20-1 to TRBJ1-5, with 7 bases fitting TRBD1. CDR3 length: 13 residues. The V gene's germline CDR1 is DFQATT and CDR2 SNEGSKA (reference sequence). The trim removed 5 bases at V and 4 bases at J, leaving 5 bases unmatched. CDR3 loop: CSAGQATNQPQHF. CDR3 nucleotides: TGCAGTGCTGGACAGGCTACGAATCAGCCCCAGCATTTT.

CDR3 amino acids: CASSPAFWSSYNEQFF. CDR3 DNA: TGTGCCAGCAGCCCTGCCTTTTGGAGCTCCTACAATGAGCAGTTCTTC. The chain links TRBV12-3 or TRBV12-4 to TRBJ2-1; D is unresolved. This CDR3 comprises 16 residues. Between the trimmed V and J ends, which lost 6 bases and 0 bases, there was a span of 15 bases.

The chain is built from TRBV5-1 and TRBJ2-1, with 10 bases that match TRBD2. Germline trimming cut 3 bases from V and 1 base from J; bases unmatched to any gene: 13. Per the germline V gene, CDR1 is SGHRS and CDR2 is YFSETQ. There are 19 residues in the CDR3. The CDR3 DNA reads TGCGCCAGCAGCTGGTTGGGGCTAGCGGGAGTGTCATCCTACAATGAGCAGTTCTTC. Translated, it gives CASSWLGLAGVSSYNEQFF.